The T cell receptor beta chain under discussion was sequenced for a study of CD8 T cells in Susac syndrome. Findings and limits, study-wide: Clonal expansion was missing from Susac syndrome CD4+ T cell repertoires.

It was with random hexamers that roughly 0.45 to 1 ug RNA was reverse transcribed. TCR beta CDR3 was amplified by immunoSEQ covering 54 Vbeta and 13 Jbeta. One entry per CDR3 protein, called by TCRdb with MiXCR from the immunoSEQ multiplex PCR reads. The sample yields roughly 200,000 distinct CDR3 sequences, approximately 94% seen once. Trimming removed 0 bases from V and 0 bases from J, with 6 bases in between. CDR1 is SGHNT and CDR2 is YYREEE in the germline V gene (reference sequence). The CDR3 sequence is 14 residues long. A word on this clonotype: Its antigen is not known.

It was negative isolation that provided the CD8+ and CD4+ T cells, whereas TEMRA cells were enriched by FACS. This receptor was taken from a human donor with Susac syndrome. The chain joins TRBV5-4 to TRBJ2-5; D is perhaps TRBD1 (6 bases). The specimen was CD4+ T cells from PBMCs. The chain's CDR3 is CASSLGTDQETQYF. In nucleotides, the CDR3 is TGTGCCAGCAGCTTGGGGACAGACCAAGAGACCCAGTACTTC.